The rows below give T cell receptor beta chains drawn from one sample of a study of blood T cell repertoires in COVID-19. Profiling relied on immunoSEQ multiplex PCR, and the TCRdb table lists in-frame clones only, not all of them. The data show about 210,000 clones, about nine tenths seen once. Sequenced: peripheral blood. These receptors all stem from a man between 70 and 80 years old with acute or convalescent COVID-19. CDR3s include the opening cysteine and the closing phenylalanine or tryptophan. The order of the fields is clone size, J gene, D gene, V gene, CDR3 DNA, CDR3 protein. The D gene is left open where the match is weak. Size is stated for part of the rows, as once, few or many counts, or as a class when the clone is expanded.

-,TRBJ2-1,-,TRBV13,TGTGCCAGCAGCTTAGTCGGGGAGGTAGGGGGCGGTGAGCAGTTCTTC,CASSLVGEVGGGEQFF
-,TRBJ2-7,-,TRBV10-3,TGTGCCATCAGTGAGTATAGTAGGTCAGGGCAGCAGTACTTC,CAISEYSRSGQQYF
-,TRBJ1-3,TRBD1,TRBV9,TGTGCCAGCAGCGACGACAGGGGGCTAGGAAACACCATATATTTT,CASSDDRGLGNTIYF
-,TRBJ1-1,-,TRBV10-3,TGTGCCATCGGCATGAACACTGAAGCTTTCTTT,CAIGMNTEAFF
-,TRBJ2-7,TRBD1,TRBV7-2,TGTGCCAGCAGCTTAGCTTCCGGGACAGGGAACTACGAGCAGTACTTC,CASSLASGTGNYEQYF
once,TRBJ1-3,-,TRBV10-3,TGTGCCATCAGTGAGCAAGTAGCTGGAAACACCATATATTTT,CAISEQVAGNTIYF
-,TRBJ1-1,-,TRBV18,TGTGCCAGCTCACCCGCGGACACTGAAGCTTTCTTT,CASSPADTEAFF
-,TRBJ2-2,TRBD1,TRBV9,TGTGCCAGCAGCGTAGTAGGGACAGGGACCGGGGAGCTGTTTTTT,CASSVVGTGTGELFF
-,TRBJ1-5,TRBD1,TRBV4-2,TGTGCCAGCAGCCCGAGGACAGGGGGCAATCAGCCCCAGCATTTT,CASSPRTGGNQPQHF
-,TRBJ2-5,-,TRBV29-1,TGCAGCGTTGATCATTACGGGGAGACCCAGTACTTC,CSVDHYGETQYF
-,TRBJ2-7,TRBD2,TRBV5-4,TGTGCCAGCAGCTGGGGGGGATACGAGCAGTACTTC,CASSWGGYEQYF